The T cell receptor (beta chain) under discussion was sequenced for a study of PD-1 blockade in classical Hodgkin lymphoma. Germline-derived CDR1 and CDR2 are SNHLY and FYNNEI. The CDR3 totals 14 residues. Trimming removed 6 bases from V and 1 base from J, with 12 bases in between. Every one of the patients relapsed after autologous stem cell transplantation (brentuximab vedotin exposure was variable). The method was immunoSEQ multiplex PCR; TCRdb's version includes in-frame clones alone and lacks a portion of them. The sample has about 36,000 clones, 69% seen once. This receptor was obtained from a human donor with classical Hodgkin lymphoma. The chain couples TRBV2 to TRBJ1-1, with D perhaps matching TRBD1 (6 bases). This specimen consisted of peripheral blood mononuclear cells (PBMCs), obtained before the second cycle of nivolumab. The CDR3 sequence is CASRYGQRNTEAFF. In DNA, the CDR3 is TGTGCCAGCAGATATGGACAGAGGAACACTGAAGCTTTCTTT.